The T cell receptor (beta chain) described here comes from a study of T cell changes during pregnancy in multiple sclerosis. Trimming removed 4 bases from V and 5 bases from J, with 17 bases in between. The V gene's germline CDR1 is SQVTM and CDR2 ANQGSEA. The CDR3 runs 14 residues. Clones were sequenced by immunoSEQ multiplex PCR, and TCRdb holds only the in-frame ones, with some missing. The table has approximately 30,000 clones, 87% seen once; the top ten hold over 7.5%. The TCR was taken from a female donor with multiple sclerosis, enrolled in a pregnancy study. This rearrangement joins TRBV29-1 to TRBJ1-2; D possibly corresponds to TRBD1 (6 bases). The material was CD8+ T cells from peripheral blood mononuclear cells, obtained before pregnancy. CDR3 residues: CSVVGIGTNYGYTF. Here the CDR3 DNA reads TGCAGCGTTGTGGGTATCGGGACAAATTATGGCTACACCTTC.